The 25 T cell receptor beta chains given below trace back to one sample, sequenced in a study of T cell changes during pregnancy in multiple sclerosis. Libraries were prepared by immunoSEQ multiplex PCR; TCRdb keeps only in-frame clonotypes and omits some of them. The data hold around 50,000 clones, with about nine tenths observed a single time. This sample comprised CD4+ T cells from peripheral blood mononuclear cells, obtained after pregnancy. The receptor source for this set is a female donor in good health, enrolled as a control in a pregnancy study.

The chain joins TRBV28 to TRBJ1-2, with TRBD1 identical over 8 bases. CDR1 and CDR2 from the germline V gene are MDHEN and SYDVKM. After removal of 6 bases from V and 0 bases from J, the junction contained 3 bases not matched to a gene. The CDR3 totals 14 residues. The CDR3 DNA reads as TGTGCCAGCAGCACAGGGGGAGCTAACTATGGCTACACCTTC. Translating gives CASSTGGANYGYTF.

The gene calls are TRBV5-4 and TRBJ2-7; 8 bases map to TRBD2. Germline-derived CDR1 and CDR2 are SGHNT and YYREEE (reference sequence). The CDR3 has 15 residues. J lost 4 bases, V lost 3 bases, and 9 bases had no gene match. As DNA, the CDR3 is TGTGCCAGCAGCTGGGCCGGGACTAGAGGGTACGAGCAGTACTTC. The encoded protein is CASSWAGTRGYEQYF.

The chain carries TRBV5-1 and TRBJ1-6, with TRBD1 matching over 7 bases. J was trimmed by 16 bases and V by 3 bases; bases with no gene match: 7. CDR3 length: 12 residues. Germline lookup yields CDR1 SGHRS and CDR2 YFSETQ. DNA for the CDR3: TGCGCCAGCAGCTCCGGGACAGCAATACTCCACTTT. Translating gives CASSSGTAILHF.

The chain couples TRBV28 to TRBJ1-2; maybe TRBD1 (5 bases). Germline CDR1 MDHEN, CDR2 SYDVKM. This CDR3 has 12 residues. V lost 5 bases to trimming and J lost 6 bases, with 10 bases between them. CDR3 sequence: CASSTGFNGYTF. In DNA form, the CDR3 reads TGTGCCAGCAGTACAGGATTCAATGGCTACACCTTC.

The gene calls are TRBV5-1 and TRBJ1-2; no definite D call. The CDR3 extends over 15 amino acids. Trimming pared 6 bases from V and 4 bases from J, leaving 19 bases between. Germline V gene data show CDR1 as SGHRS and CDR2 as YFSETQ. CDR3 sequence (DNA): TGCGCCAGCACAATAAACAGTATTACTTCCTATGGCTACACCTTC. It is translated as CASTINSITSYGYTF. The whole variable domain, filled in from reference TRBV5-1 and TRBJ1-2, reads KAGVTQTPRYLIKTRGQQVTLSCSPISGHRSVSWYQQTPGQGLQFLFEYFSETQRNKGNFPGRFSGRQFSNSRSEMNVSTLELGDSALYLCASTINSITSYGYTFGSGTRLTVV.

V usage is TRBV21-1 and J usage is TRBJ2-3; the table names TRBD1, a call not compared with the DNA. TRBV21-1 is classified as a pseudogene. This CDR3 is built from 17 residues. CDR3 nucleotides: TGTGCCAGCATCTACTTCCGGGACAGAATTCTTCCAGATACGCAGTATTTT. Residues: CASIYFRDRILPDTQYF.

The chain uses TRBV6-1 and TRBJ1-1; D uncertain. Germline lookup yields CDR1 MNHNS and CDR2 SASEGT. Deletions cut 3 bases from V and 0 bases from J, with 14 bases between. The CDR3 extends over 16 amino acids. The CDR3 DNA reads TGTGCCAGCAGTGACCGGTTGTTACAGTTGAACACTGAAGCTTTCTTT. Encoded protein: CASSDRLLQLNTEAFF.

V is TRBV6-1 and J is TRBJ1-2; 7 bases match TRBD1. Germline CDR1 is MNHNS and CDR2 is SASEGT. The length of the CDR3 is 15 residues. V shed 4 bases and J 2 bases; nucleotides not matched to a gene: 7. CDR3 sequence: CASSAHRTGNYGYTF. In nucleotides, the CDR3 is TGTGCCAGCAGTGCCCACCGGACAGGCAACTATGGCTACACCTTC.

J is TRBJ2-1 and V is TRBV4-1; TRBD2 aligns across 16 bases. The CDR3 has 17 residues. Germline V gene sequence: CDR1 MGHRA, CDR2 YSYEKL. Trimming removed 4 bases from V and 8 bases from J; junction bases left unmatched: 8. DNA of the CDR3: TGCGCCAGCAGCCGGGGACTAGCGGGAGGGCCTAGGGATGAGCAGTTCTTC. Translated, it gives CASSRGLAGGPRDEQFF.

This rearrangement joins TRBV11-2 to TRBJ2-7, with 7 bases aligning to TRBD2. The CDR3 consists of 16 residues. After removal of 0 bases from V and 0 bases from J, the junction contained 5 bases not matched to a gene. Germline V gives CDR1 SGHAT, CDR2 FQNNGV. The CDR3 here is CASSLDSSGGSYEQYF. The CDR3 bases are TGTGCCAGCAGCTTAGATTCTTCGGGGGGCTCCTACGAGCAGTACTTC.

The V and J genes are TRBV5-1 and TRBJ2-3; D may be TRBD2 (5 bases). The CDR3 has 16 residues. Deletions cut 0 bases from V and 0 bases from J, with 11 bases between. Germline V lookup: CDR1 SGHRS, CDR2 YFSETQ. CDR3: CASSLGGRTSTDTQYF. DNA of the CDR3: TGCGCCAGCAGCTTGGGAGGTAGGACTAGCACAGATACGCAGTATTTT.

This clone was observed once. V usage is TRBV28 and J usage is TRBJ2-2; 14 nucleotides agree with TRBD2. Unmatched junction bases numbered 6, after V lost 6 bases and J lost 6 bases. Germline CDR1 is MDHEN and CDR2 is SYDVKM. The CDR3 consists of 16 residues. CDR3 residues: CASRPGTSGSAGELFF. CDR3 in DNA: TGTGCCAGCAGACCCGGGACTAGCGGGAGTGCCGGGGAGCTGTTTTTT.

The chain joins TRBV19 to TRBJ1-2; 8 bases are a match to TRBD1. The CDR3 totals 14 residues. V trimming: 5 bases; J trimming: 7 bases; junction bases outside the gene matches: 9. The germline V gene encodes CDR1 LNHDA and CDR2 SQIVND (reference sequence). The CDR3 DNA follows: TGTGCCAGTAGTCTCCAGGGGGCTAAGGCTGGCTACACCTTC. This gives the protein CASSLQGAKAGYTF. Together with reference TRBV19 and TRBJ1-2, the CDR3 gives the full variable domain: DGGITQSPKYLFRKEGQNVTLSCEQNLNHDAMYWYRQDPGQGLRLIYYSQIVNDFQKGDIAEGYSVSREKKESFPLTVTSAQKNPTAFYLCASSLQGAKAGYTFGSGTRLTVV.

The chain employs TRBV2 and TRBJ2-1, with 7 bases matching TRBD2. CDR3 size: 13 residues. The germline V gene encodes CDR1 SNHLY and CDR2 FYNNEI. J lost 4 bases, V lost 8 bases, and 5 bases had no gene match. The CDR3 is CASGGDQYNEQFF. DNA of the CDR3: TGTGCCAGCGGGGGGGACCAATACAATGAGCAGTTCTTC. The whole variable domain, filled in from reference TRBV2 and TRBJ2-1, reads EPEVTQTPSHQVTQMGQEVILRCVPISNHLYFYWYRQILGQKVEFLVSFYNNEISEKSEIFDDQFSVERPDGSNFTLKIRSTKLEDSAMYFCASGGDQYNEQFFGPGTRLTVL.

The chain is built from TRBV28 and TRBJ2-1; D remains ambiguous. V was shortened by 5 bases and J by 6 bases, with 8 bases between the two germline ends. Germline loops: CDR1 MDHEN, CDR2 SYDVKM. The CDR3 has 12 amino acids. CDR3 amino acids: CASSRLVNEQFF. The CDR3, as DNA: TGTGCCAGCAGTCGACTCGTCAATGAGCAGTTCTTC. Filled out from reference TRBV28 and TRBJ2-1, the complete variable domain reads DVKVTQSSRYLVKRTGEKVFLECVQDMDHENMFWYRQDPGLGLRLIYFSYDVKMKEKGDIPEGYSVSREKKERFSLILESASTNQTSMYLCASSRLVNEQFFGPGTRLTVL.

Written as DNA, the CDR3 is TGCGCCAGCAGCTTAGTCATGGGACAGGGGTACGAGCAGTACTTC. This codes for CASSLVMGQGYEQYF. This rearrangement joins TRBV5-1 to TRBJ2-7, with 10 bases lining up with TRBD1. CDR1 is SGHRS, CDR2 YFSETQ, per germline. The J segment lost 4 bases and the V segment lost 2 bases, leaving 6 bases of the junction unmatched. The CDR3 covers 15 residues.

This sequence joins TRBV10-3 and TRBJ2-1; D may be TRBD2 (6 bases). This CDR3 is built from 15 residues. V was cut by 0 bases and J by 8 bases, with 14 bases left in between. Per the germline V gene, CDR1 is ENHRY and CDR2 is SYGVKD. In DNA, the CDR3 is TGTGCCATCAGTGAGTCGTTTGGGGCTAGCGATGAGCAGTTCTTC. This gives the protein CAISESFGASDEQFF.

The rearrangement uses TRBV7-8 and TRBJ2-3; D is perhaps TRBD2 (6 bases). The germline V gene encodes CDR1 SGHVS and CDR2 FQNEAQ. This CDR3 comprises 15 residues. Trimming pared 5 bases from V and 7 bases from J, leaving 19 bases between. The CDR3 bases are TGTGCCAGCAGCCACCAACCGCCAGGGAGGAATACGCAGTATTTT. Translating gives CASSHQPPGRNTQYF.

The CDR3 protein is CASRSITYEQYF. DNA of the CDR3: TGTGCCAGCAGAAGCATTACCTACGAGCAGTACTTC. The chain joins TRBV6-5 to TRBJ2-7, with D unclear. Germline assignment: CDR1 MNHEY and CDR2 SVGAGI. The CDR3 is 12 residues long. The V and J ends lost 6 bases and 2 bases respectively, with 8 bases between them.

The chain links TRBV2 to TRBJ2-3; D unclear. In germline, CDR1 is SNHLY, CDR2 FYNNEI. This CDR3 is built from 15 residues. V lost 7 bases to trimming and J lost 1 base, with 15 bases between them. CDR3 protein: CASTYLRQGTDTQYF. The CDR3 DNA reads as TGTGCCAGCACCTATCTCCGGCAGGGCACAGATACGCAGTATTTT.

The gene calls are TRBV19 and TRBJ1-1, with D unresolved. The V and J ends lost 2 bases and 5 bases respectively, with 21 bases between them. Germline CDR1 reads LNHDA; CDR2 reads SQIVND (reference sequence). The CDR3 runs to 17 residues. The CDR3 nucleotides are TGTGCCAGTAGTATATCCCAATCAGGTGGCAGGTGGACTGAAGCTTTCTTT. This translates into CASSISQSGGRWTEAFF.

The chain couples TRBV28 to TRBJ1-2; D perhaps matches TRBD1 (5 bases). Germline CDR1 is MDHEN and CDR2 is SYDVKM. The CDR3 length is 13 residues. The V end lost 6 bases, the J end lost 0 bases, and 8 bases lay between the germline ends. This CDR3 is CASRRDSNYGYTF. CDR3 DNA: TGTGCCAGCAGACGGGACTCTAACTATGGCTACACCTTC.

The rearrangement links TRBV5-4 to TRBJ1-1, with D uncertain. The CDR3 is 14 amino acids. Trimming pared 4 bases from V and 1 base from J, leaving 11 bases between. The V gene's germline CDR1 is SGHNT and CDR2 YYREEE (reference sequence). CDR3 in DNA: TGTGCCAGCAGCCAGGACTTAAAGAACACTGAAGCTTTCTTT. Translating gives CASSQDLKNTEAFF.

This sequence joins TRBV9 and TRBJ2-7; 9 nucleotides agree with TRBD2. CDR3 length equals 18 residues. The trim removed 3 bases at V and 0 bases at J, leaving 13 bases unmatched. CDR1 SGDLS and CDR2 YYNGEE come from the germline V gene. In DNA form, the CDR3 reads TGTGCCAGCAGCGCCACCCTCCTAGCGGGGTCTACCTCCTACGAGCAGTACTTC. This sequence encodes CASSATLLAGSTSYEQYF.

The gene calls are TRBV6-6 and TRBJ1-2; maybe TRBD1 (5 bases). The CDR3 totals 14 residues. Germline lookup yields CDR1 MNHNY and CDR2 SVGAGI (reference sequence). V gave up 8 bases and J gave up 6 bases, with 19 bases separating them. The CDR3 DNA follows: TGTGCCAGCTTGGATGCAGGGACGGGGGATGGCTACACCTTC. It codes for CASLDAGTGDGYTF.